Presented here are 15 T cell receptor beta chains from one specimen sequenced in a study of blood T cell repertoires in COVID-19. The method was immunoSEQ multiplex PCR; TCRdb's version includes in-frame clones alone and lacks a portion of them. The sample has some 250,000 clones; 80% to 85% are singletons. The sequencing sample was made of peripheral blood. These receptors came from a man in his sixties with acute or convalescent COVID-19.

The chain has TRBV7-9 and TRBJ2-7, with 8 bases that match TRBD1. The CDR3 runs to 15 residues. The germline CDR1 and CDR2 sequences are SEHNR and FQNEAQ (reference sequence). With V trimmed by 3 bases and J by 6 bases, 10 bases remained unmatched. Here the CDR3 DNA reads TGTGCCAGCAGCTTGGCCGGGACAGGAGTAGGCGAGCAGTACTTC. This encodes CASSLAGTGVGEQYF.

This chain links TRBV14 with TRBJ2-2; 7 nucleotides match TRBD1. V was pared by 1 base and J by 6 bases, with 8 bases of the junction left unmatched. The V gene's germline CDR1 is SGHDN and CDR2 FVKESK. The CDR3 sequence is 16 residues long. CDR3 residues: CASSQVRQGQSGELFF. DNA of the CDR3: TGTGCCAGCAGCCAAGTGAGACAGGGACAGTCCGGGGAGCTGTTTTTT.

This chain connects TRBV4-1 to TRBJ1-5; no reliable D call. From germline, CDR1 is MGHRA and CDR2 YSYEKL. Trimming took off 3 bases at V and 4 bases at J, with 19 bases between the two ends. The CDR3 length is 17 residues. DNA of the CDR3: TGCGCCAGCAGCCAGCTTGGGCGGATTCGCGGGAATCAGCCCCAGCATTTT. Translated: CASSQLGRIRGNQPQHF.

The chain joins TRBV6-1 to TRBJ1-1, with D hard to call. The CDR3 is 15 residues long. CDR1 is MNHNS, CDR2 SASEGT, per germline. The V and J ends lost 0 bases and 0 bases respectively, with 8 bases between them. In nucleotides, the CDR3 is TGTGCCAGCAGTGAAGCTGGTTACATGAACACTGAAGCTTTCTTT. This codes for CASSEAGYMNTEAFF.

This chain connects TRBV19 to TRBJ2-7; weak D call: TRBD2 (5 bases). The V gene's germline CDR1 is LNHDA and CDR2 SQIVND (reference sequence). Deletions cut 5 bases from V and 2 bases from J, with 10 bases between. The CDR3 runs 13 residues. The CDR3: CASSEGRTYEQYF. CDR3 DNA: TGTGCCAGTAGTGAGGGCAGAACCTACGAGCAGTACTTC.

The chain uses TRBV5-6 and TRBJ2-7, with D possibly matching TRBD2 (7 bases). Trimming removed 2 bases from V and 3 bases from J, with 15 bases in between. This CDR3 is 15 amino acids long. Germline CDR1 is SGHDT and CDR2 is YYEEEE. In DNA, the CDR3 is TGTGCCAGCAGCTTACGGGGGGCTCGAATCTACGAGCAGTACTTC. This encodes CASSLRGARIYEQYF.

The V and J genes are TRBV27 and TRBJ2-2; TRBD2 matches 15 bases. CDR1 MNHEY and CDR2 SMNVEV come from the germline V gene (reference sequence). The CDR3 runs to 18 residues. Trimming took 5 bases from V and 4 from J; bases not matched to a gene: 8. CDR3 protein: CASSRRTSGGDGTGELFF. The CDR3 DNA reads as TGTGCCAGCAGTCGGCGGACTAGCGGGGGGGATGGCACCGGGGAGCTGTTTTTT.

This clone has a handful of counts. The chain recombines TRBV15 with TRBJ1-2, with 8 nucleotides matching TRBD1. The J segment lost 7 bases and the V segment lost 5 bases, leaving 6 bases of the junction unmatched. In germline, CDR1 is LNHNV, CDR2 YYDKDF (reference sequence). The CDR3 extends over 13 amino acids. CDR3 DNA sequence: TGTGCCACCAGCGCCCGGACAGGGACTGGCTACACCTTC. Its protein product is CATSARTGTGYTF.

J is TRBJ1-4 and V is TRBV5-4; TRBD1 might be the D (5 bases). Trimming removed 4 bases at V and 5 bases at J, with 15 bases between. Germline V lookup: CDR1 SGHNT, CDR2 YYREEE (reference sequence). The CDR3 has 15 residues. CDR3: CASSRGGNTNEKLFF. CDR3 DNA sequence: TGTGCCAGCAGCCGTGGGGGGAACACCAATGAAAAACTGTTTTTT.

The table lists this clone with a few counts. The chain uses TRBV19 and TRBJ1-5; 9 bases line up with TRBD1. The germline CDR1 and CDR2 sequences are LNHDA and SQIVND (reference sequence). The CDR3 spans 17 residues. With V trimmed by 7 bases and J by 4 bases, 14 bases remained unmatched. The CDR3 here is CASTPPRGTGTNQPQHF. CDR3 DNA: TGTGCCAGTACCCCTCCTCGGGGGACAGGGACAAATCAGCCCCAGCATTTT.

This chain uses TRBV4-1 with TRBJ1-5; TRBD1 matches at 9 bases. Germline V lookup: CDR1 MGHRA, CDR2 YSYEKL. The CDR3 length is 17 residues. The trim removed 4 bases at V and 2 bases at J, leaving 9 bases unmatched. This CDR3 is CASSLILGQGRNQPQHF. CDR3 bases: TGCGCCAGCAGCCTTATCTTAGGACAGGGGCGCAATCAGCCCCAGCATTTT.

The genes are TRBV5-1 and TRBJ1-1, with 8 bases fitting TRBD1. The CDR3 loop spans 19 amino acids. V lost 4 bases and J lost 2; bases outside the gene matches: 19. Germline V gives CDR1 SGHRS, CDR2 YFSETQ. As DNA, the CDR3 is TGCGCCAGCAGCCCCGGCCTCGGCAGACAGGGGTTTAGAAACACTGAAGCTTTCTTT. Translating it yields CASSPGLGRQGFRNTEAFF.

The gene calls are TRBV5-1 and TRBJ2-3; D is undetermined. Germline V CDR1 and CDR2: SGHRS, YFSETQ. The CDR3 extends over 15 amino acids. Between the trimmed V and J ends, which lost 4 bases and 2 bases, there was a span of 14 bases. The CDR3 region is CASSPGSATTDTQYF. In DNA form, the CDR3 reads TGCGCCAGCAGCCCCGGTTCCGCTACCACAGATACGCAGTATTTT.

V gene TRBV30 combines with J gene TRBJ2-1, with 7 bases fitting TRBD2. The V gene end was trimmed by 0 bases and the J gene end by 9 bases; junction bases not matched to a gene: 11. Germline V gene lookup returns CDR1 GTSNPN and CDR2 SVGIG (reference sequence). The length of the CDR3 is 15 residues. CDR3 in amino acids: CAWSVSGGGRSEQFF. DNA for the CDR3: TGTGCCTGGAGTGTCTCGGGGGGAGGTAGGAGTGAGCAGTTCTTC.

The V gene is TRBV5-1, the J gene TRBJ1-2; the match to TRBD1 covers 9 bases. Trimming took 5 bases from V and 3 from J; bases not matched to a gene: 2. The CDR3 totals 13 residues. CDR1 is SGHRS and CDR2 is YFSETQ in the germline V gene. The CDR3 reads CASSDRGDYGYTF. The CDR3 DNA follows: TGCGCCAGCAGTGACAGGGGGGACTATGGCTACACCTTC.